The 29 T cell receptor beta chains below all came from one sample that was sequenced in a study of shared clonotypes between healthy human individuals. TCRdb's table, derived via immunoSEQ multiplex PCR, lists solely in-frame clones and lacks some. The table records about 2.4 million clones, 85% to 95% of them present only once. The sample taken for sequencing was naive CD4+ T cells sorted from blood. The sample's subset: CD45RA+ positively selected. The receptors were sampled from a man aged 18 to 30 in good health.

As regards this clone: This CDR3 is also generated by other DNA sequences in the sample. The rearrangement joins TRBV5-1 to TRBJ2-2; 9 bases are a match to TRBD1. Germline CDR1 SGHRS, CDR2 YFSETQ. The CDR3 runs to 16 residues. The junction had 5 bases not matched to a gene; V was cut back by 3 bases and J by 2 bases. The CDR3 bases are TGCGCCAGCAGCTCGAGGACAGGGGTAAACACCGGGGAGCTGTTTTTT. Translated, it gives CASSSRTGVNTGELFF.

There are a few counts of this clone. Other DNA sequences of this sample code for an identical CDR3. This chain joins TRBV6-6 and TRBJ1-4; 9 nucleotides match TRBD1. CDR1 is MNHNY, CDR2 SVGAGI, per germline (reference sequence). This CDR3 spans 14 amino acids. J lost 5 bases, V lost 2 bases, and 0 bases had no gene match. CDR3 region: CASSYGTGNEKLFF. CDR3 nucleotide sequence: TGTGCCAGCAGTTACGGGACAGGGAATGAAAAACTGTTTTTT.

V and J are TRBV7-3 and TRBJ1-1; 10 bases agree with TRBD1. Looked up from germline, CDR1 is SGHTA and CDR2 is FQGTGA. Germline trimming cut 4 bases from V and 4 bases from J; bases unmatched to any gene: 12. This CDR3 has 17 amino acids. In nucleotides, the CDR3 is TGTGCCAGCAGCTCCCAAGGGACTAGACAGGGGGCCACTGAAGCTTTCTTT. Protein sequence: CASSSQGTRQGATEAFF.

With regard to this clone: The same CDR3 arises from other DNA sequences in this sample as well. The chain has TRBV29-1 and TRBJ1-2; TRBD1 matches 8 bases. Germline values: CDR1 SQVTM, CDR2 ANQGSEA. The CDR3 length is 13 residues. J gave up 6 bases and V 3 bases, and 6 bases lay outside the gene matches. The CDR3, as DNA: TGCAGCGTTGATACCGGACAGGGCGATGGCTACACCTTC. Protein sequence: CSVDTGQGDGYTF.

This clone has just a few counts. The chain recombines TRBV9 with TRBJ2-2; TRBD1 might be the D (5 bases). V dropped 5 bases and J dropped 7 bases, with 15 bases sitting between them. The CDR3 has 14 amino acids. Per germline, CDR1 SGDLS and CDR2 YYNGEE. CDR3: CASSHDSISGELFF. Written as DNA, the CDR3 is TGTGCCAGCAGTCACGACAGTATAAGCGGGGAGCTGTTTTTT.

The J gene is TRBJ1-6, the V gene TRBV2; TRBD1 agrees at 7 bases. V lost 6 bases, J lost 7 bases, and 9 bases stayed unmatched. Germline lookup yields CDR1 SNHLY and CDR2 FYNNEI. CDR3 length: 15 amino acids. This chain's CDR3 is CASRLGQEFNSPLHF. The DNA of the CDR3 is TGTGCCAGCAGACTTGGACAGGAATTCAATTCACCCCTCCACTTT.

This chain uses TRBV6-6 with TRBJ2-3, with D possibly called TRBD1 or TRBD2 (5 bases each). Trimming took 5 bases from V and 3 from J, leaving 18 bases between them. This CDR3 region has 16 residues. In germline, CDR1 is MNHNY, CDR2 SVGAGI (reference sequence). In DNA, the CDR3 is TGTGCCAGCAGTACCTCCAAGGGGCGCGGGACAGATACGCAGTATTTT. It translates to CASSTSKGRGTDTQYF.

A note on this clone: The sample has other DNA sequences that encode this CDR3 too. This chain links TRBV5-6 with TRBJ1-2, with D unresolved. Germline lookup yields CDR1 SGHDT and CDR2 YYEEEE. The CDR3 spans 13 residues. Trimming cost V 0 bases and J 0 bases, with 3 bases left between them. The CDR3 region has the DNA TGTGCCAGCAGCTTGGAGGCTAACTATGGCTACACCTTC. This encodes CASSLEANYGYTF. The whole variable domain, filled in from reference TRBV5-6 and TRBJ1-2, reads DAGVTQSPTHLIKTRGQQVTLRCSPKSGHDTVSWYQQALGQGPQFIFQYYEEEERQRGNFPDRFSGHQFPNYSSELNVNALLLGDSALYLCASSLEANYGYTFGSGTRLTVV.

This chain links TRBV5-1 with TRBJ1-6, with D hard to call. The germline CDR1 and CDR2 sequences are SGHRS and YFSETQ. Trimming stripped 1 base from V and 9 bases from J, with 8 bases between. The CDR3 spans 13 residues. DNA for the CDR3: TGCGCCAGCAGCTTGACGGCCCTTTCACCCCTCCACTTT. The encoded protein is CASSLTALSPLHF.

The chain carries TRBV5-6 and TRBJ1-5; D is perhaps TRBD1 (5 bases). The germline CDR1 and CDR2 sequences are SGHDT and YYEEEE. The CDR3 runs 14 residues. V shed 4 bases and J shed 3 bases, with 11 bases lying between them. CDR3 nucleotide sequence: TGTGCCAGCAGCATTGGGACGGTCAATCAGCCCCAGCATTTT. This encodes CASSIGTVNQPQHF. The variable domain in full, completed from reference TRBV5-6 and TRBJ1-5, reads DAGVTQSPTHLIKTRGQQVTLRCSPKSGHDTVSWYQQALGQGPQFIFQYYEEEERQRGNFPDRFSGHQFPNYSSELNVNALLLGDSALYLCASSIGTVNQPQHFGDGTRLSIL.

The chain links TRBV19 to TRBJ2-3; TRBD2 matches at 9 bases. This CDR3 region has 18 residues. Per germline, CDR1 LNHDA and CDR2 SQIVND (reference sequence). V was pared by 3 bases and J by 6 bases, with 16 bases of the junction left unmatched. CDR3 region: CASSMAGTSSLISDTQYF. CDR3 coding DNA: TGTGCCAGTAGTATGGCCGGGACTAGCTCCTTAATCAGTGATACGCAGTATTTT.

Worth noting for this clone: One end of the junction fails to match germline, which may point to a read error. The V and J genes are TRBV7-7 and TRBJ2-5; D not resolved. Germline CDR1 SSHAT, CDR2 FNYEAQ (reference sequence). This CDR3 has 13 amino acids. CDR3: CASSLGVLETQYF. The CDR3 DNA reads as TGTGCTAGCAGCTTGGGTGTCCTGGAGACCCAGTACTTC. The variable domain in full, with the rest retrieved from reference TRBV7-7 and TRBJ2-5, is GAGVSQSPRYKVTKRGQDVTLRCDPISSHATLYWYQQALGQGPEFLTYFNYEAQPDKSGLPSDRFSAERPEGSISTLTIQRTEQRDSAMYRCASSLGVLETQYFGPGTRLLVL.

About this clone itself: Since no conserved phenylalanine or tryptophan closes the CDR3, a read error is the likely cause. The rearrangement joins TRBV6-5 to TRBJ1-6; perhaps TRBD1 as D (6 bases). The CDR3 runs to 15 residues. Germline V gene sequence: CDR1 MNHEY, CDR2 SVGAGI. Trimming cost V 6 bases and J 4 bases, with 13 bases left between them. The CDR3 coding sequence is TGTGCCAGCAGGGGAGACAGGCAATATAATTCACCCCTCCACTCT. It codes for CASRGDRQYNSPLHS.

CDR3 in DNA: TGCGCCAGCAGCCAAGACCGGGGTACCTACGAGCAGTACTTC. The encoded protein is CASSQDRGTYEQYF. This chain connects TRBV4-3 to TRBJ2-7; the D gene is possibly TRBD2 (5 bases). The CDR3 spans 14 residues. CDR1 and CDR2 from the germline V gene are LGHNA and YSLEER. Trimming cost V 0 bases and J 2 bases, with 8 bases left between them.

The V call is TRBV5-1, the J call TRBJ2-2, with D possibly TRBD2 on 5 matching bases. V was pared by 0 bases and J by 13 bases, with 16 bases between. Germline V gives CDR1 SGHRS, CDR2 YFSETQ. The CDR3 runs 14 residues. DNA of the CDR3: TGCGCCAGCAGCTTGGAGTCCGGGGTTGGTCGGCTGTTTTTT. Translated, it gives CASSLESGVGRLFF.

The V gene is TRBV6-1, the J gene TRBJ2-2, with no clear D. V lost 1 base and J 6 bases, leaving 12 bases between the germline ends. Looked up from germline, CDR1 is MNHNS and CDR2 is SASEGT. This CDR3 has 15 amino acids. Here the CDR3 reads CASSEGRPGPGELFF. Here the CDR3 DNA reads TGTGCCAGCAGTGAAGGCCGCCCAGGACCCGGGGAGCTGTTTTTT.

Comments on this clone: The sample carries other DNA sequences with the same CDR3. V gene TRBV2 combines with J gene TRBJ1-1; TRBD1 agrees at 8 bases. The CDR3 is 14 amino acids. The germline gives CDR1 SNHLY, CDR2 FYNNEI. The V gene end was trimmed by 5 bases and the J gene end by 1 base; junction bases not matched to a gene: 3. CDR3 sequence reads: CASSIQGGNTEAFF. Here the CDR3 DNA reads TGTGCCAGCAGTATACAGGGGGGGAACACTGAAGCTTTCTTT. Variable domain in full (rest from reference TRBV2 and TRBJ1-1): EPEVTQTPSHQVTQMGQEVILRCVPISNHLYFYWYRQILGQKVEFLVSFYNNEISEKSEIFDDQFSVERPDGSNFTLKIRSTKLEDSAMYFCASSIQGGNTEAFFGQGTRLTVV.

V usage is TRBV7-2 and J usage is TRBJ2-5; D unresolved. V dropped 0 bases and J dropped 5 bases, with 16 bases sitting between them. Germline assignment: CDR1 SGHTA and CDR2 FQGNSA. The CDR3 has 16 amino acids. CDR3 sequence: CASSLASLGGVETQYF. The CDR3 region has the DNA TGTGCCAGCAGCTTAGCTTCTTTAGGTGGGGTGGAGACCCAGTACTTC.

V and J are TRBV25-1 and TRBJ2-7, with D possibly being TRBD2 (6 bases). The V end lost 7 bases, the J end lost 2 bases, and 12 bases lay between the germline ends. The CDR3 is 13 amino acids. CDR1 is MGHDK and CDR2 is SYGVNS in the germline V gene. CDR3 bases: TGTGCCAGCAAACGCCGGGGGACCTACGAGCAGTACTTC. It codes for CASKRRGTYEQYF.

The rearrangement links TRBV7-3 to TRBJ1-5, with 7 bases lining up with TRBD1. CDR3 length: 18 amino acids. The trim removed 6 bases at V and 0 bases at J, leaving 14 bases unmatched. Looked up from germline, CDR1 is SGHTA and CDR2 is FQGTGA. The CDR3 DNA follows: TGTGCCAGCAGACACGTTAACGGGACAGCCCTTAGCAATCAGCCCCAGCATTTT. Protein: CASRHVNGTALSNQPQHF.

This chain uses TRBV29-1 with TRBJ2-1, with a tentative D call TRBD1 (5 bases). V was trimmed by 7 bases and J by 6 bases, leaving 16 bases between them. This CDR3 contains 13 residues. CDR1 is SQVTM and CDR2 is ANQGSEA in the germline V gene. The CDR3 nucleotides read TGCAGCGCGGCCAAAGGGGCCCTCAATGAGCAGTTCTTC. Amino acid sequence: CSAAKGALNEQFF.

The chain combines TRBV5-1 with TRBJ2-7, with 9 bases identical to TRBD2. The CDR3 runs to 15 residues. The germline V gene encodes CDR1 SGHRS and CDR2 YFSETQ. J gave up 2 bases and V 4 bases, and 7 bases lay outside the gene matches. CDR3: CASSLEPSGTYEQYF. CDR3 coding DNA: TGCGCCAGCAGCCTGGAGCCTAGCGGGACCTACGAGCAGTACTTC.

The V and J genes are TRBV27 and TRBJ1-1; possibly TRBD1 for D (6 bases). V was pared by 7 bases and J by 0 bases, with 18 bases between. CDR3 size: 16 residues. CDR1 MNHEY and CDR2 SMNVEV come from the germline V gene (reference sequence). The CDR3 DNA reads TGTGCCAGCATGTCGGGGGCGAAAGGAGTGAACACTGAAGCTTTCTTT. Translating it yields CASMSGAKGVNTEAFF.

The rearrangement links TRBV7-9 to TRBJ2-5; D gene ambiguous. Trimming pared 3 bases from V and 7 bases from J, leaving 3 bases between. This CDR3 region has 10 residues. From germline, CDR1 is SEHNR and CDR2 FQNEAQ (reference sequence). The CDR3 region has the DNA TGTGCCAGCAGCTTGGGGACCCAGTACTTC. Its translation is CASSLGTQYF.

The chain recombines TRBV18 with TRBJ2-3; D not certain. V lost 3 bases and J lost 2, with 9 bases in between. The CDR3 has 14 residues. Germline CDR1 KGHSH, CDR2 LQKENI. CDR3 nucleotide sequence: TGTGCCAGCTCACCGGTACGGTACACAGATACGCAGTATTTT. Its protein is CASSPVRYTDTQYF.

The chain combines TRBV7-2 with TRBJ1-1; tentative D call: TRBD1 (5 bases). V was trimmed by 4 bases and J by 1 base, leaving 13 bases between them. The CDR3 spans 15 residues. Looked up from germline, CDR1 is SGHTA and CDR2 is FQGNSA. DNA for the CDR3: TGTGCCAGCAGCTACCTATCCGGGGCGAACACTGAAGCTTTCTTT. Residues: CASSYLSGANTEAFF. Supplemented by reference TRBV7-2 and TRBJ1-1, the full variable domain reads GAGVSQSPSNKVTEKGKDVELRCDPISGHTALYWYRQSLGQGLEFLIYFQGNSAPDKSGLPSDRFSAERTGGSVSTLTIQRTQQEDSAVYLCASSYLSGANTEAFFGQGTRLTVV.

The V and J genes are TRBV27 and TRBJ2-1, with D perhaps matching TRBD2 (6 bases). Germline CDR1 reads MNHEY; CDR2 reads SMNVEV (reference sequence). The CDR3 contains 15 residues. V shed 0 bases and J shed 9 bases, with 15 bases lying between them. Here the CDR3 reads CASSLSGLITAEQFF. The CDR3 coding sequence is TGTGCCAGCAGTTTATCGGGACTCATAACCGCTGAGCAGTTCTTC.

CDR3: CAWNGQGKFVQPQHF. The CDR3 DNA reads TGTGCCTGGAACGGGCAGGGAAAGTTCGTTCAGCCCCAGCATTTT. J is TRBJ1-5 and V is TRBV30, with TRBD1 as a possible D gene (5 bases). This CDR3 comprises 15 residues. Germline lookup yields CDR1 GTSNPN and CDR2 SVGIG (reference sequence). Trimming pared 4 bases from V and 6 bases from J, leaving 19 bases between.

V usage is TRBV2 and J usage is TRBJ2-1, with D unclear. Trimming took off 4 bases at V and 7 bases at J, with 8 bases between the two ends. The germline gives CDR1 SNHLY, CDR2 FYNNEI. The CDR3 runs to 12 residues. The CDR3 loop is CASSALLNEQFF. As DNA, the CDR3 is TGTGCCAGCAGTGCCCTCTTGAATGAGCAGTTCTTC.